The entry below gives a single T cell receptor beta chain sequence along with its context. Antigen unknown. 60 Vbeta and 13 Jbeta primers were used in PCR. Some clones are missing from TCRdb's copy, which holds only in-frame ones; the method was immunoSEQ multiplex PCR. This table holds 150,000 to 200,000 clones, roughly four fifths found once. The data are from a study of cytomegalovirus exposure and HLA in healthy donors. Study-level points and caveats: Listed as cytomegalovirus-associated were 164 TCR beta chains.

The source of this sequence is a woman aged 30 to 39 in good health and CMV-seronegative. Sequencing was done on a sample of PBMCs.

CDR3 in amino acids: CASSQLGEEDTIYF. As DNA, the CDR3 is TGCGCCAGCAGTCAATTAGGGGAAGAGGACACCATATATTTT. The chain couples TRBV23-1 to TRBJ1-3; tentative D call: TRBD1 (5 bases). TRBV23-1 is recorded as an ORF, its role being uncertain. Trimming removed 1 base at V and 8 bases at J, with 12 bases between. The CDR3 runs 14 residues.